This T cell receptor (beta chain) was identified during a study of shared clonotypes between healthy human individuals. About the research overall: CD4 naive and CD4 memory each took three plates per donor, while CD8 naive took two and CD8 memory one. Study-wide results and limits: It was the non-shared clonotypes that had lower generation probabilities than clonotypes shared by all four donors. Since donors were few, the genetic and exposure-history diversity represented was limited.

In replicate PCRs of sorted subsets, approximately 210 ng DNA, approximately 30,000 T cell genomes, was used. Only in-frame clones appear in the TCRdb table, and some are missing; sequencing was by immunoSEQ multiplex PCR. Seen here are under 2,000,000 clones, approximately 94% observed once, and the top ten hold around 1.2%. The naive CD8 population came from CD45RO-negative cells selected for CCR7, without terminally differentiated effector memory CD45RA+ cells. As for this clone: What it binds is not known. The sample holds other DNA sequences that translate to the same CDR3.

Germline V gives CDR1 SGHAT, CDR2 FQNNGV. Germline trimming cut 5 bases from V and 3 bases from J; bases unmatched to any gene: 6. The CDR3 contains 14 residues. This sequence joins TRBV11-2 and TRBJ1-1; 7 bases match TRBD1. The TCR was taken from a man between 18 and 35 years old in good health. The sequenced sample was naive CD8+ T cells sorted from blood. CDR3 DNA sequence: TGTGCCAGCAGCCTCGCAGGGGGGGACACTGAAGCTTTCTTT. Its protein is CASSLAGGDTEAFF. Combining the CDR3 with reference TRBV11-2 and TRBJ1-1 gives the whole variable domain EAGVAQSPRYKIIEKRQSVAFWCNPISGHATLYWYQQILGQGPKLLIQFQNNGVVDDSQLPKDRFSAERLKGVDSTLKIQPAKLEDSAVYLCASSLAGGDTEAFFGQGTRLTVV.